These 9 T cell receptor beta chains were all obtained from the same sample, sequenced in a study of beta chain features in type 1 diabetes. General observations from the study: TCRB CDR3 length was moderately but significantly reduced in all four CD4+ subsets of Type 1 diabetes patients.

Investigators reverse transcribed all isolated RNA, so they sequenced expressed TCRB transcripts. The repertoire was sequenced with immunoSEQ multiplex PCR; TCRdb's copy has only in-frame clones and lacks some. The table records around 250,000 clones, around 24% of them present only once. Antigens for these TCRs are unknown. The sequenced material came from naive CD4+ T cells from blood. These TCRs come from a woman in her twenties or thirties with type 1 diabetes.

The rearrangement links TRBV6-5 to TRBJ1-2; 7 bases agree with TRBD1. The CDR3 spans 13 residues. Per germline, CDR1 MNHEY and CDR2 SVGAGI. The ends lost 5 bases at V and 4 bases at J; junction bases unmatched: 4. CDR3 loop: CASSVGQPYGYTF. CDR3 coding DNA: TGTGCCAGCAGTGTGGGACAGCCCTATGGCTACACCTTC.

The gene calls are TRBV30 and TRBJ1-3; D is perhaps TRBD1 (5 bases). Germline V gene lookup returns CDR1 GTSNPN and CDR2 SVGIG (reference sequence). Trimming shortened V by 3 bases and J by 4 bases, and 10 bases separated the two germline ends. The CDR3 is 13 residues long. CDR3 sequence reads: CAWRNWGGNTIYF. DNA of the CDR3: TGTGCCTGGAGGAATTGGGGCGGAAACACCATATATTTT. Based on the CDR3 plus reference TRBV30 and TRBJ1-3, the full variable domain is SQTIHQWPATLVQPVGSPLSLECTVEGTSNPNLYWYRQAAGRGLQLLFYSVGIGQISSEVPQNLSASRPQDRQFILSSKKLLLSDSGFYLCAWRNWGGNTIYFGEGSWLTVV.

This clone was seen only a few times. This chain uses TRBV2 with TRBJ2-1, with 11 bases aligning to TRBD1. The CDR3 covers 15 residues. V was clipped by 6 bases and J by 4 bases; unmatched bases: 5. Looked up from germline, CDR1 is SNHLY and CDR2 is FYNNEI. The CDR3 sequence: CASSYGQGAYNEQFF. CDR3 nucleotides: TGTGCCAGCAGCTATGGACAGGGGGCTTACAATGAGCAGTTCTTC.

The chain uses TRBV30 and TRBJ1-2; D gene ambiguous. The CDR3 is 12 residues long. The V and J ends lost 1 base and 4 bases respectively, with 7 bases between them. The V gene's germline CDR1 is GTSNPN and CDR2 SVGIG (reference sequence). The CDR3 nucleotides are TGTGCCTGGAGTGCTAGTCCCTATGGCTACACCTTC. Encoded protein: CAWSASPYGYTF.

V and J are TRBV15 and TRBJ1-1, with 7 bases fitting TRBD1. V gave up 3 bases and J gave up 6 bases; unmatched junction bases: 13. The CDR3 is made up of 16 amino acids. CDR1 is LNHNV and CDR2 is YYDKDF in the germline V gene (reference sequence). In DNA, the CDR3 is TGTGCCACCAGCAGCCTATTAGACAGGGTGATCGCTGAAGCTTTCTTT. As protein: CATSSLLDRVIAEAFF.

This clone appeared a few times. V and J are TRBV9 and TRBJ2-7; 9 bases line up with TRBD1. The germline V gene has CDR1 SGDLS and CDR2 YYNGEE. The CDR3 runs 14 residues. V shed 3 bases, J shed 7 bases, and the junction held 8 bases outside the gene matches. CDR3 sequence: CASSAATGTGEQYF. The CDR3 DNA follows: TGTGCCAGCAGCGCTGCCACCGGGACAGGGGAGCAGTACTTC.

This clone was picked up a small number of times. The gene calls are TRBV14 and TRBJ2-3; 7 bases line up with TRBD2. The CDR3 totals 16 residues. Per the germline V gene, CDR1 is SGHDN and CDR2 is FVKESK. J lost 1 base, V lost 4 bases, and 8 bases had no gene match. CDR3 coding DNA: TGTGCCAGCAGCCCGCTGGGCGGGAGTGGCACAGATACGCAGTATTTT. Translated: CASSPLGGSGTDTQYF.

A few counts support this clone. Here the CDR3 DNA reads TGCAGCGTCGAGGGGACAACCTTAAACTATGGCTACACCTTC. Encoded protein: CSVEGTTLNYGYTF. The chain joins TRBV29-1 to TRBJ1-2, with a possible D match to TRBD1 (6 bases). Germline V gene sequence: CDR1 SQVTM, CDR2 ANQGSEA. The CDR3 runs 14 residues. Trimming shortened V by 6 bases and J by 2 bases, and 16 bases separated the two germline ends.

This clone has just a few counts. The rearrangement uses TRBV29-1 and TRBJ2-1; a weak D match, TRBD1 (7 bases). The germline gives CDR1 SQVTM, CDR2 ANQGSEA. Trimming removed 5 bases at V and 7 bases at J, with 15 bases between. This CDR3 has 13 residues. The CDR3 here is CSVLEGASNEQFF. CDR3 DNA sequence: TGCAGCGTTTTGGAGGGGGCGAGTAATGAGCAGTTCTTC.